Listed here are 18 T cell receptor beta chains from one sample, sequenced in a study of blood T cell repertoires in COVID-19. The data were produced by immunoSEQ multiplex PCR, yet TCRdb's version contains in-frame clones alone and is incomplete. Of over 85,000 clones detected, approximately 82% appear once; the ten largest clones hold around 4%. The sample consisted of peripheral blood. These TCRs come from an elderly woman with acute or convalescent COVID-19.

The chain combines TRBV3-1 (or the pseudogene TRBV3-2) with TRBJ2-2; TRBD2 agrees at 8 bases. The V gene end was trimmed by 4 bases and the J gene end by 4 bases; junction bases not matched to a gene: 2. This CDR3 has 14 amino acids. Germline CDR1 LGHDT, CDR2 YNNKEL (reference sequence). The CDR3: CASSLSGATGELFF. In nucleotides, the CDR3 is TGTGCCAGCAGCCTTAGCGGGGCCACCGGGGAGCTGTTTTTT.

The chain joins TRBV7-3 to TRBJ1-1; 11 bases align to TRBD1. Germline CDR1 and CDR2: SGHTA and FQGTGA. Trimming at V came to 1 base and at J to 4 bases, leaving 8 bases not matched to a gene. The CDR3 totals 17 residues. CDR3 region: CASSLMGVGTGGTEAFF. Here the CDR3 DNA reads TGTGCCAGCAGCTTAATGGGAGTGGGGACAGGGGGCACTGAAGCTTTCTTT. The variable domain in full, completed from reference TRBV7-3 and TRBJ1-1, reads GAGVSQTPSNKVTEKGKYVELRCDPISGHTALYWYRQSLGQGPEFLIYFQGTGAADDSGLPNDRFFAVRPEGSVSTLKIQRTERGDSAVYLCASSLMGVGTGGTEAFFGQGTRLTVV.

This clone was seen many times. The chain uses TRBV5-4 and TRBJ2-7, with TRBD2 matching 11 bases. V lost 10 bases and J lost 6; bases outside the gene matches: 12. CDR3 length equals 14 residues. Germline V gives CDR1 SGHNT, CDR2 YYREEE (reference sequence). In DNA, the CDR3 is TGTGCCGTTGGGACTAGCGGACCTCGAGTCGAGCAGTACTTC. Residues: CAVGTSGPRVEQYF.

The chain carries TRBV19 and TRBJ2-7, with a tentative D call TRBD1 (5 bases). From germline, CDR1 is LNHDA and CDR2 SQIVND (reference sequence). This CDR3 contains 15 residues. The V and J ends lost 5 bases and 7 bases respectively, with 21 bases between them. CDR3 nucleotide sequence: TGTGCCAGTAGTGCTCCGGAGACAGTTCCTGTAGAGCAGTACTTC. Translating gives CASSAPETVPVEQYF.

The chain carries TRBV2 and TRBJ2-2, with D possibly TRBD1 on 6 matching bases. V lost 2 bases, J lost 3 bases, and 10 bases lay in between. The CDR3 length is 15 residues. Germline assignment: CDR1 SNHLY and CDR2 FYNNEI. Here the CDR3 reads CASSEMGHHTGELFF. As DNA, the CDR3 is TGTGCCAGCAGTGAAATGGGACACCACACCGGGGAGCTGTTTTTT.

The V and J genes are TRBV3-1 (or the pseudogene TRBV3-2) and TRBJ1-1, with D perhaps TRBD1 (5 bases). From germline, CDR1 is LGHDT and CDR2 YNNKEL (reference sequence). Trimming stripped 3 bases from V and 5 bases from J, with 10 bases between. The CDR3 consists of 13 residues. The CDR3 nucleotides are TGTGCCAGCAGCCAGGTCGGGGGGACTGAAGCTTTCTTT. This codes for CASSQVGGTEAFF.

The V call is TRBV28, the J call TRBJ1-5; tentatively, D is TRBD1 (5 bases). CDR3 length equals 14 residues. Per germline, CDR1 MDHEN and CDR2 SYDVKM. Deletions cut 6 bases from V and 6 bases from J, with 15 bases between. The CDR3 loop is CASSAPGGSQPQHF. The CDR3 nucleotides read TGTGCCAGCAGCGCCCCGGGGGGAAGTCAGCCCCAGCATTTT.

The genes are TRBV19 and TRBJ2-1; D not certain. The CDR3 spans 11 residues. Germline V lookup: CDR1 LNHDA, CDR2 SQIVND (reference sequence). V lost 5 bases and J lost 5, with 4 bases in between. Written as DNA, the CDR3 is TGTGCCAGTAGTGTCAACAATGAGCAGTTCTTC. Its translation is CASSVNNEQFF.

This clone was seen more than once but under ten times. The chain carries TRBV5-1 and TRBJ1-1, with D maybe TRBD1 (6 bases). V lost 1 base to trimming and J lost 6 bases, with 16 bases between them. Germline-derived CDR1 and CDR2 are SGHRS and YFSETQ. This CDR3 is built from 15 residues. CDR3 bases: TGCGCCAGCAGCTTGTCAGCAGGGGTGTTCTCTGAAGCTTTCTTT. It is translated as CASSLSAGVFSEAFF.

J is TRBJ1-2 and V is TRBV30; D uncertain. The CDR3 sequence is 11 residues long. Germline V gives CDR1 GTSNPN, CDR2 SVGIG (reference sequence). Trimming cost V 4 bases and J 2 bases, with 5 bases left between them. This CDR3 is CAWNINYGYTF. CDR3 DNA sequence: TGTGCCTGGAATATCAACTATGGCTACACCTTC.

As DNA, the CDR3 is TGCAGCGGAGTTAAGGGCGGGTACGGAGATACGCAGTATTTT. Encoded protein: CSGVKGGYGDTQYF. V and J are TRBV29-1 and TRBJ2-3, with D maybe TRBD2 (5 bases). The CDR3 totals 14 residues. In germline, CDR1 is SQVTM, CDR2 ANQGSEA. The V and J ends lost 7 bases and 5 bases respectively, with 19 bases between them.

This chain uses TRBV28 with TRBJ2-3, with 9 bases that match TRBD1. The CDR3 is made up of 13 amino acids. Germline V lookup: CDR1 MDHEN, CDR2 SYDVKM. Unmatched junction bases numbered 2, after V lost 7 bases and J lost 3 bases. CDR3 amino acids: CASKGTGTDTQYF. Written as DNA, the CDR3 is TGTGCCAGCAAGGGGACAGGGACAGATACGCAGTATTTT.

This clone was observed once. V gene TRBV29-1 combines with J gene TRBJ2-1, with TRBD2 matching 13 bases. Germline V gene data show CDR1 as SQVTM and CDR2 as ANQGSEA. J was trimmed by 8 bases and V by 7 bases; bases with no gene match: 8. The CDR3 extends over 14 amino acids. The CDR3 spells CSGGLAGDGYEQFF. The DNA of the CDR3 is TGCAGCGGAGGACTAGCGGGGGATGGGTATGAGCAGTTCTTC.

The rearrangement links TRBV9 to TRBJ1-5; 8 positions match TRBD1. The CDR3 loop spans 15 amino acids. The germline V gene encodes CDR1 SGDLS and CDR2 YYNGEE. V gave up 3 bases and J gave up 5 bases; unmatched junction bases: 7. DNA of the CDR3: TGTGCCAGCAGCGAGGGGCCGACAGGGGATCAGCCCCAGCATTTT. It is translated as CASSEGPTGDQPQHF.

The V call is TRBV4-2, the J call TRBJ2-7; 8 bases line up with TRBD2. The trim removed 0 bases at V and 3 bases at J, leaving 10 bases unmatched. The CDR3 length is 17 residues. Germline CDR1 LGHNA, CDR2 YNFKEQ. The CDR3 nucleotides are TGTGCCAGCAGCCAAGATCAGGGGACTAGGGTAAACTACGAGCAGTACTTC. Translation gives CASSQDQGTRVNYEQYF.

The V and J genes are TRBV19 and TRBJ2-6; D call uncertain. V dropped 9 bases and J dropped 6 bases, with 6 bases sitting between them. Germline CDR1 is LNHDA and CDR2 is SQIVND (reference sequence). This CDR3 region has 11 residues. The CDR3 DNA is TGTGCCAGCGAGGAGGCCAACGTCCTGACTTTC. Protein product: CASEEANVLTF.

The rearrangement links TRBV6-1 to TRBJ1-6; possible D gene TRBD1, 5 bases. Germline assignment: CDR1 MNHNS and CDR2 SASEGT. The germline V and J ends were trimmed by 3 bases and 7 bases, with 13 bases remaining between them. This CDR3 has 15 amino acids. The DNA of the CDR3 is TGTGCCAGCAGTGATAGAGGAGGGGACAATTCACCCCTCCACTTT. It yields the protein CASSDRGGDNSPLHF.

The rearrangement uses TRBV28 and TRBJ1-5; TRBD1 matches 7 bases. The CDR3 contains 16 residues. Germline V gene lookup returns CDR1 MDHEN and CDR2 SYDVKM. The V segment lost 5 bases and the J segment 2 bases; nucleotides outside the gene matches: 9. CDR3: CASSQTGTVRNQPQHF. The CDR3 DNA sequence: TGTGCCAGCAGTCAAACCGGGACAGTACGCAATCAGCCCCAGCATTTT.